This TCR beta chain was obtained from a study of immune cell composition in non-small cell lung cancer. The wider study: Most cases were lung adenocarcinoma or squamous cell carcinoma. General study findings and limits: Clones >0.5% enriched in tumour were rarer in adenocarcinoma (around 35%) than squamous (75%). Tumour TCR-beta clonality showed no significant link to smoking pack-years. It was not proven that tumour-reactive clones equal dominant tumour-associated clones.

On this clone: Its antigen is as yet unknown.

The normal lung sample lay at least 3 cm, and maximally far, from the tumour. Sequenced by immunoSEQ multiplex PCR; TCRdb stores in-frame clones only, minus some. The table lists about 9,000 clones, 77% of them singletons, with roughly 13% in the top ten. CDR3 length: 16 amino acids. V was clipped by 2 bases and J by 8 bases, with 19 bases between them. The V gene's germline CDR1 is SNHLY and CDR2 FYNNEI. V gene TRBV2 combines with J gene TRBJ2-1; D unresolved. The specimen sequenced was non-adjacent lung tissue. This sequence was found in a human donor with non-small cell lung cancer. CDR3: CASSEINPLSGHEQFF. The CDR3 nucleotides are TGTGCCAGCAGTGAAATCAATCCCCTAAGTGGCCATGAGCAGTTCTTC.